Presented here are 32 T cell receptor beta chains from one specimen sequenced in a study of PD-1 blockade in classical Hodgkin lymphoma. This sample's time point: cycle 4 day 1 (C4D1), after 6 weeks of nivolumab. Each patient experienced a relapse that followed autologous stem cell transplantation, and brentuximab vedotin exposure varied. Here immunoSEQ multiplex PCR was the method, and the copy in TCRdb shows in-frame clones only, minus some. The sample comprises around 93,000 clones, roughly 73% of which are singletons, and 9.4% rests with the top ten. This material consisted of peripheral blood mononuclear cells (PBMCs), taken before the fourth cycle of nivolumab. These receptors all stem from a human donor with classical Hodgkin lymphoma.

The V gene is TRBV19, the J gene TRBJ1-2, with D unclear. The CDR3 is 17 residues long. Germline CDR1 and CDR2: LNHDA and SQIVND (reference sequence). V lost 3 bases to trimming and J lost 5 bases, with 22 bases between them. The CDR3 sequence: CASSMAGRPWADYGYTF. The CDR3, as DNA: TGTGCCAGTAGTATGGCGGGTAGGCCTTGGGCGGATTATGGCTACACCTTC.

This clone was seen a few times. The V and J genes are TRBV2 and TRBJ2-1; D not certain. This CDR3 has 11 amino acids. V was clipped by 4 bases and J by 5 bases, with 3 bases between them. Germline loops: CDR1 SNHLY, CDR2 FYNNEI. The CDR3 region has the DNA TGTGCCAGCAGTGCGAACAATGAGCAGTTCTTC. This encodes CASSANNEQFF.

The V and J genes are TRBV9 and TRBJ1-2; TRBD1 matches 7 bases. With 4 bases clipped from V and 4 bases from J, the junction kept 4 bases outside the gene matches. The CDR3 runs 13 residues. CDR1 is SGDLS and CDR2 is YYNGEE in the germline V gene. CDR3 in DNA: TGTGCCAGCAGCCCCGGACAGGCCTATGGCTACACCTTC. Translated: CASSPGQAYGYTF.

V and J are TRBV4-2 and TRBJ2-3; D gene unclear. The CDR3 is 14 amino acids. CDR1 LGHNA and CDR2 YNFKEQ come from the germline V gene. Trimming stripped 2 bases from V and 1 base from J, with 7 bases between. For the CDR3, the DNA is TGTGCCAGCAGCCAATCCCAAGGCACAGATACGCAGTATTTT. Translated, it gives CASSQSQGTDTQYF.

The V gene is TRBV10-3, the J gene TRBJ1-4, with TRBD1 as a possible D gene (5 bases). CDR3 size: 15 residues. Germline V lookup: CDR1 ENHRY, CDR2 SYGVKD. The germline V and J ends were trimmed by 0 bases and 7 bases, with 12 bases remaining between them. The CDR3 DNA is TGTGCCATCAGTGAGTCTGGCCAGGGTGGTGAAAAACTGTTTTTT. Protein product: CAISESGQGGEKLFF.

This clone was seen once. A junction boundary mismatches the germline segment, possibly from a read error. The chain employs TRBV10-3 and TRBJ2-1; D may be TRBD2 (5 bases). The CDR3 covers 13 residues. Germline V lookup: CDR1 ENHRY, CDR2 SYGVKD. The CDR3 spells CAISGESWDEQFF. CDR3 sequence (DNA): TGTGCCATAAGTGGGGAGAGTTGGGATGAGCAGTTCTTC.

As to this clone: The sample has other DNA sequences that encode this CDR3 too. The CDR3 coding sequence is TGCGCCAGCAGCTTGGAAGCAGATACGCAGTATTTT. This codes for CASSLEADTQYF. V is TRBV5-1 and J is TRBJ2-3; D is uncertain. This CDR3 contains 12 residues. Germline values: CDR1 SGHRS, CDR2 YFSETQ. Trimming pared 0 bases from V and 4 bases from J, leaving 3 bases between. Combining the CDR3 with reference TRBV5-1 and TRBJ2-3 gives the whole variable domain KAGVTQTPRYLIKTRGQQVTLSCSPISGHRSVSWYQQTPGQGLQFLFEYFSETQRNKGNFPGRFSGRQFSNSRSEMNVSTLELGDSALYLCASSLEADTQYFGPGTRLTVL.

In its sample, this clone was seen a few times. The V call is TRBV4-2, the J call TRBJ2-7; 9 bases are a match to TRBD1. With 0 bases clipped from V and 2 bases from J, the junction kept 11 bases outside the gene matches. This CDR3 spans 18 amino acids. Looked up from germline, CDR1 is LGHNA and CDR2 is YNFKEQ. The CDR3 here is CASSQDHWGDRATYEQYF. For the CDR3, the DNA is TGTGCCAGCAGCCAAGATCATTGGGGGGACAGGGCTACCTACGAGCAGTACTTC.

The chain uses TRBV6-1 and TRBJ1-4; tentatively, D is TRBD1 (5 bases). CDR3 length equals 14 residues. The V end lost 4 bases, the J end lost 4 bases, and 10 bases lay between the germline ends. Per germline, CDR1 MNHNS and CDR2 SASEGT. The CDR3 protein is CASSADRLNEKLFF. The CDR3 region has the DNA TGTGCCAGCAGTGCTGACAGACTTAATGAAAAACTGTTTTTT.

The CDR3 loop is CASSSSGENTEAFF. In DNA form, the CDR3 reads TGTGCCAGCTCAAGCAGTGGGGAGAACACTGAAGCTTTCTTT. This chain joins TRBV18 and TRBJ1-1, with D uncertain. The CDR3 runs 14 residues. Per germline, CDR1 KGHSH and CDR2 LQKENI. Trimming shortened V by 5 bases and J by 1 base, and 11 bases separated the two germline ends.

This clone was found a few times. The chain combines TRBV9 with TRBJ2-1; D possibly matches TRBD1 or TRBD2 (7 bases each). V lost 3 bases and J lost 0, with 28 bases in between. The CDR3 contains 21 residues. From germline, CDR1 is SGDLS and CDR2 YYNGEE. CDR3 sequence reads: CASSAEWGRGTRESSYNEQFF. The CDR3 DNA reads TGTGCCAGCAGCGCCGAATGGGGCAGGGGGACGCGGGAGAGCTCCTACAATGAGCAGTTCTTC.

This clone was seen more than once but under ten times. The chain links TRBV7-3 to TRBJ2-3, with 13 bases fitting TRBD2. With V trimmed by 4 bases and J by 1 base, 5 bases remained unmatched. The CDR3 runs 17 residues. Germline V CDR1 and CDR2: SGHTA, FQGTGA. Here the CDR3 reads CASSSQGLAGRTDTQYF. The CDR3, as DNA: TGTGCCAGCAGCTCCCAGGGACTAGCGGGACGCACAGATACGCAGTATTTT.

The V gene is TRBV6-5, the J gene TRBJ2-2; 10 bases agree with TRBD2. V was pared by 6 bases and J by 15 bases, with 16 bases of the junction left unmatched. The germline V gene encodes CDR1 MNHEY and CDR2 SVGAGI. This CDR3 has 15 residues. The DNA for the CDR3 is TGTGCCAGCAGAACGGGTCTAGCGGGAGTAAGCCCGTTGTTTTTT. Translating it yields CASRTGLAGVSPLFF.

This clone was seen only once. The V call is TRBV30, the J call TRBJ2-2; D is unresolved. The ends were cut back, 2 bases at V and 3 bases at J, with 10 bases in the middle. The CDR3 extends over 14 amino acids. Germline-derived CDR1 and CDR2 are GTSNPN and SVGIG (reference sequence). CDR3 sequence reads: CAWSSVSYTGELFF. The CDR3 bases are TGTGCCTGGAGTTCGGTCTCCTACACCGGGGAGCTGTTTTTT.

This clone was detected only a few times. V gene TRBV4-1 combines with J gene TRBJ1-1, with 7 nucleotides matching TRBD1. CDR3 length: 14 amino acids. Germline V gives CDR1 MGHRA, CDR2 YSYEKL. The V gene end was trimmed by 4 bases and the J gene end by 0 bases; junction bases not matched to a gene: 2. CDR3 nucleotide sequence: TGCGCCAGCAGCCCCAGGGGGATGAACACTGAAGCTTTCTTT. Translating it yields CASSPRGMNTEAFF.

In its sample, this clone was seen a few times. CDR3 DNA sequence: TGTGCCAGCAGCTTAGGACAGGGCCAGGCGTACGAGCAGTACTTC. Its translation is CASSLGQGQAYEQYF. The chain employs TRBV7-8 and TRBJ2-7, with TRBD1 matching 7 bases. The germline CDR1 and CDR2 sequences are SGHVS and FQNEAQ. J lost 4 bases, V lost 1 base, and 7 bases had no gene match. CDR3 size: 15 residues.

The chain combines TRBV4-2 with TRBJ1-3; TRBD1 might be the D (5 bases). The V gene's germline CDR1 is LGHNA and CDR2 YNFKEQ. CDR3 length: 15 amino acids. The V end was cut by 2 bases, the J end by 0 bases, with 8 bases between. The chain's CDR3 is CASSQRDLSGNTIYF. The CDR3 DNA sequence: TGTGCCAGCAGCCAACGGGACCTCTCTGGAAACACCATATATTTT.

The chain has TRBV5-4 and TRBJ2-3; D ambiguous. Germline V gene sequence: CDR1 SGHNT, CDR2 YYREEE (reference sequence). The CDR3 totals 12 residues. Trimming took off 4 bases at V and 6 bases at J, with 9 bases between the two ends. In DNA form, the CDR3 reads TGTGCCAGCAGCACACGTGGGGATACGCAGTATTTT. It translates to CASSTRGDTQYF.

This chain's CDR3 is CASTRTGQSYEQYF. The CDR3 coding sequence is TGTGCCAGCACCCGGACAGGGCAGTCCTACGAGCAGTACTTC. The J gene is TRBJ2-7, the V gene TRBV6-1; TRBD1 aligns across 8 bases. The CDR3 totals 14 residues. Trimming at V came to 7 bases and at J to 1 base, leaving 6 bases not matched to a gene. Germline V gene sequence: CDR1 MNHNS, CDR2 SASEGT.

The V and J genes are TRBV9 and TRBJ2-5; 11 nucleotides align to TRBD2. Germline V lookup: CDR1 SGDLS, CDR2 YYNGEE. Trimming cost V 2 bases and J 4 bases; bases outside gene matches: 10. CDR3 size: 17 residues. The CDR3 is CASSVLDSTSGVETQYF. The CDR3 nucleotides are TGTGCCAGCAGCGTTCTAGATTCGACTAGCGGGGTAGAGACCCAGTACTTC.

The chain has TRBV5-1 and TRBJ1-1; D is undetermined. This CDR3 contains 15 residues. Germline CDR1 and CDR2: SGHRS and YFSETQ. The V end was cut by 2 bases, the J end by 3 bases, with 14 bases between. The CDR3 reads CASSFQETMYTEAFF. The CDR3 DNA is TGCGCCAGCAGCTTTCAAGAGACCATGTACACTGAAGCTTTCTTT. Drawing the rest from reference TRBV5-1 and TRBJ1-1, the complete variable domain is KAGVTQTPRYLIKTRGQQVTLSCSPISGHRSVSWYQQTPGQGLQFLFEYFSETQRNKGNFPGRFSGRQFSNSRSEMNVSTLELGDSALYLCASSFQETMYTEAFFGQGTRLTVV.

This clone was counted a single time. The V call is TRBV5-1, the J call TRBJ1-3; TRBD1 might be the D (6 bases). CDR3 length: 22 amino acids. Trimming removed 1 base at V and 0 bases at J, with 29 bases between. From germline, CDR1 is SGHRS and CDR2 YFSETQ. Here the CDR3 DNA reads TGCGCCAGCAGCTTGAGAGGGTGGGGGCAGTACCTCACCTCGCGCTCTGGAAACACCATATATTTT. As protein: CASSLRGWGQYLTSRSGNTIYF.

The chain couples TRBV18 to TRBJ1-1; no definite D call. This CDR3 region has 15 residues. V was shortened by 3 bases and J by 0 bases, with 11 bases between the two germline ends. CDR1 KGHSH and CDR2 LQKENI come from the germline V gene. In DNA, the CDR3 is TGTGCCAGCTCACCTTTAAGAACCGTGAACACTGAAGCTTTCTTT. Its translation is CASSPLRTVNTEAFF.

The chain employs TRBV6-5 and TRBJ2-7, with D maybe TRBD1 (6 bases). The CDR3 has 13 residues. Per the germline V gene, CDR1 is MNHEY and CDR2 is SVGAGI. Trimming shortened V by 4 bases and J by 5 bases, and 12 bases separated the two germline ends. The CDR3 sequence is CASSLYPGDEQYF. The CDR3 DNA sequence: TGTGCCAGCAGTTTATACCCAGGGGACGAGCAGTACTTC.

CDR3 bases: TGTGCCAGTAGTATTTCACGGCGCGGGACAGATACGCAGTATTTT. As protein: CASSISRRGTDTQYF. The chain has TRBV19 and TRBJ2-3, with a tentative D call TRBD2 (5 bases). Trimming stripped 3 bases from V and 3 bases from J, with 13 bases between. The CDR3 consists of 15 residues. Germline CDR1 LNHDA, CDR2 SQIVND (reference sequence).

The CDR3 nucleotides read TGTGCCAGCAGTGACTACAGGGGTCAATGGGATACGCAGTATTTT. As protein: CASSDYRGQWDTQYF. The V gene is TRBV6-1, the J gene TRBJ2-3; 7 nucleotides line up with TRBD1. The CDR3 has 15 residues. Germline V gene lookup returns CDR1 MNHNS and CDR2 SASEGT. The V segment lost 3 bases and the J segment 6 bases; nucleotides outside the gene matches: 9.

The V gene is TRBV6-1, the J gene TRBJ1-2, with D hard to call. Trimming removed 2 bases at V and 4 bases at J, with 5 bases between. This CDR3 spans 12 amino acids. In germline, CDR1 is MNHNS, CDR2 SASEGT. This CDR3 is CASSEQSYGYTF. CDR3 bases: TGTGCCAGCAGTGAACAGAGCTATGGCTACACCTTC.

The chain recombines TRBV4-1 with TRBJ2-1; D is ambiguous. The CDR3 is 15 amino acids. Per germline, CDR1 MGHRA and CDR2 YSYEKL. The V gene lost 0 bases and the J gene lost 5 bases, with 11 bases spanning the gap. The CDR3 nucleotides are TGCGCCAGCAGCCAAGATAGTTGGTCCAACAATGAGCAGTTCTTC. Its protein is CASSQDSWSNNEQFF.

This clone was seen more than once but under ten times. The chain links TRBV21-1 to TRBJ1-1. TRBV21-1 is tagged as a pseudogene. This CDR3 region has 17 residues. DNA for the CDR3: TGTGCCAGCAGCAAACAATCGGTGAATAGGTTGAACACTGAAGCTTTCTTT. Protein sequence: CASSKQSVNRLNTEAFF.

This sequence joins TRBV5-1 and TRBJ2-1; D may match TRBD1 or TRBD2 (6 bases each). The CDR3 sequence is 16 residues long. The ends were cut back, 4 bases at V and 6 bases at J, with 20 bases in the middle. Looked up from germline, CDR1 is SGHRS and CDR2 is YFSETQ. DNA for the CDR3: TGCGCCAGCAGCCCCGGGGGCCCCGTCTCGGGCAATGAGCAGTTCTTC. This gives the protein CASSPGGPVSGNEQFF.

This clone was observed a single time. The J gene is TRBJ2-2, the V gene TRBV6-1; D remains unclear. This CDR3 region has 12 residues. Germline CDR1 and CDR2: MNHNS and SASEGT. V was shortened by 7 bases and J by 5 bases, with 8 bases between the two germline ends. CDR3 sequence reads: CASKPPTGELFF. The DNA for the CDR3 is TGTGCCAGCAAGCCCCCAACCGGGGAGCTGTTTTTT.

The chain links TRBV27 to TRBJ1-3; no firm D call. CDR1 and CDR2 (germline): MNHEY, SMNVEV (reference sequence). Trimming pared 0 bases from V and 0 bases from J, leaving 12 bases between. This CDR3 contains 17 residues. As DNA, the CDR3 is TGTGCCAGCAGTTTATCACACAGAACCAACTCTGGAAACACCATATATTTT. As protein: CASSLSHRTNSGNTIYF.